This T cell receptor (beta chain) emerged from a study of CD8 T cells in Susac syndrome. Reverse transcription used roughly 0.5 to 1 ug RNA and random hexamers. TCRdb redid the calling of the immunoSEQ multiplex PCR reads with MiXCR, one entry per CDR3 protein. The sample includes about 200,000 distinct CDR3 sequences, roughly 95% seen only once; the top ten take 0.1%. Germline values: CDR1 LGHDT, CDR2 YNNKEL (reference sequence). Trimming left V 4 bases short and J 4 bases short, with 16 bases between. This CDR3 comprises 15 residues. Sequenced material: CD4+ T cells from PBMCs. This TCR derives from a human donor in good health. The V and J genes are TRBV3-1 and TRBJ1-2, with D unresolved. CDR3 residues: CASSLSVGSSYGYTF. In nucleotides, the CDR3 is TGTGCCAGCAGCCTGTCCGTGGGGTCCTCCTATGGCTACACCTTC.